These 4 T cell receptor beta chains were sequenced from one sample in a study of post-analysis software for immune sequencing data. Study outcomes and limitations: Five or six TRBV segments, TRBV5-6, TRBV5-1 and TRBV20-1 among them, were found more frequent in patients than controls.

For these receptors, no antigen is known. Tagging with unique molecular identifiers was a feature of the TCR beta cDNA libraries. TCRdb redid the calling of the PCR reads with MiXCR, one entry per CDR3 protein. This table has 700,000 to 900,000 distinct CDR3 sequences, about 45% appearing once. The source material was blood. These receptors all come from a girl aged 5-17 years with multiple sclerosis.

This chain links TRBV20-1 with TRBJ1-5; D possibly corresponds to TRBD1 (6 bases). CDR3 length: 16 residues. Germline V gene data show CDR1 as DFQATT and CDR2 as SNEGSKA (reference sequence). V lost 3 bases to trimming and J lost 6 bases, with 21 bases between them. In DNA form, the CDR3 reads TGCAGTGCTAGGTCCCCCAGAGGGGGAATAGGTCAGCCCCAGCATTTT. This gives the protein CSARSPRGGIGQPQHF.

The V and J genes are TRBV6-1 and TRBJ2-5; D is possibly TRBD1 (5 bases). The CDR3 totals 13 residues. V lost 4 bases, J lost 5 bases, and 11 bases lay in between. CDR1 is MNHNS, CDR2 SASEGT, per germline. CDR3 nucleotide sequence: TGTGCCAGCAGTGGTCCAGGGCACGAGACCCAGTACTTC. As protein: CASSGPGHETQYF.

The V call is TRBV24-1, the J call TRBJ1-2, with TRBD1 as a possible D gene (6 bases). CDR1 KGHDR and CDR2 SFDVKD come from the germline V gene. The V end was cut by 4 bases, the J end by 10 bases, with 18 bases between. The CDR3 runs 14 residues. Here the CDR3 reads CATSDPDRRGFYTF. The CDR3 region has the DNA TGTGCCACCAGTGACCCCGACAGGAGGGGGTTCTACACCTTC.

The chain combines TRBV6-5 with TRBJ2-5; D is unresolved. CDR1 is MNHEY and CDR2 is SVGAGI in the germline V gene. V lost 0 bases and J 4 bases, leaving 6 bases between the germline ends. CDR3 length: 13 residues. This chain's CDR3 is CASSYSLGETQYF. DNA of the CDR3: TGTGCCAGCAGTTACTCGTTGGGAGAGACCCAGTACTTC.